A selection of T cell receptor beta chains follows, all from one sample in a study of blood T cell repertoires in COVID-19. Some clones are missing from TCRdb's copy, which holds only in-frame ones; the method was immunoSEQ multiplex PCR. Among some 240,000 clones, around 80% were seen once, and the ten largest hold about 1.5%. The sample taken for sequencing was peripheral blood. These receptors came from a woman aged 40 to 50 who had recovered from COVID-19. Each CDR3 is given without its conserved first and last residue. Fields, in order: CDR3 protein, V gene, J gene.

cdr3_aa: ATSRGRDNSPLH
v_call: TRBV15
j_call: TRBJ1-6

cdr3_aa: ASSLSFGTGGGNYGYT
v_call: TRBV28
j_call: TRBJ1-2

cdr3_aa: ASSSQGPGELF
v_call: TRBV5-1
j_call: TRBJ2-2

cdr3_aa: ASGLGAGRETQY
v_call: TRBV12-5
j_call: TRBJ2-5

cdr3_aa: ASSYDQRGGGNEQF
v_call: TRBV6-2/TRBV6-3
j_call: TRBJ2-1

cdr3_aa: ASTQNYGYT
v_call: TRBV28
j_call: TRBJ1-2

cdr3_aa: ASSFLRVGQGRRPQH
v_call: TRBV28
j_call: TRBJ1-5

cdr3_aa: ASSQDHMYSQGTEAF
v_call: TRBV4-3
j_call: TRBJ1-1

cdr3_aa: ASSFYSSYEQY
v_call: TRBV5-6
j_call: TRBJ2-7

cdr3_aa: ASTNRQGIITEAF
v_call: TRBV7-2
j_call: TRBJ1-1

cdr3_aa: ASSLAEGRGGIQY
v_call: TRBV7-6
j_call: TRBJ2-4

cdr3_aa: ASSLDHSSGYT
v_call: TRBV6-6
j_call: TRBJ1-2

cdr3_aa: ASSFKPGLAYEQY
v_call: TRBV5-5
j_call: TRBJ2-7

cdr3_aa: ASSFGTAGANVLT
v_call: TRBV5-1
j_call: TRBJ2-6

cdr3_aa: ASGTGGGYT
v_call: TRBV6-5
j_call: TRBJ1-2

cdr3_aa: ASSLTANTEAF
v_call: TRBV7-2
j_call: TRBJ1-1

cdr3_aa: ASSLHRLSTDTQY
v_call: TRBV11-2
j_call: TRBJ2-3

cdr3_aa: ASSFGPEKLF
v_call: TRBV12-3/TRBV12-4
j_call: TRBJ1-4

cdr3_aa: ASSWTDLNQPQH
v_call: TRBV28
j_call: TRBJ1-5

cdr3_aa: ASSPLRANVLT
v_call: TRBV12-3/TRBV12-4
j_call: TRBJ2-6

cdr3_aa: AHREVGTEAF
v_call: TRBV6-5
j_call: TRBJ1-1

cdr3_aa: ASSLKLAGELF
v_call: TRBV12-3/TRBV12-4
j_call: TRBJ2-2

cdr3_aa: ATSRDLTTAGGNQPQH
v_call: TRBV15
j_call: TRBJ1-5

cdr3_aa: ASSPEQPLFGYGYT
v_call: TRBV9
j_call: TRBJ1-2

cdr3_aa: ASNRYNQPQH
v_call: TRBV19
j_call: TRBJ1-5

cdr3_aa: ASSLEAGAAGYT
v_call: TRBV7-9
j_call: TRBJ1-2

cdr3_aa: ASSRDIVSSYEQY
v_call: TRBV19
j_call: TRBJ2-7

cdr3_aa: ASGEGLAGVNEQY
v_call: TRBV2
j_call: TRBJ2-7

cdr3_aa: ASSWDREETQY
v_call: TRBV5-1
j_call: TRBJ2-5

cdr3_aa: ASSVGDTRGISGNTIY
v_call: TRBV9
j_call: TRBJ1-3

cdr3_aa: ASSQDPAVYGYT
v_call: TRBV3-1/TRBV3-2
j_call: TRBJ1-2

cdr3_aa: ASSLGGRDKAF
v_call: TRBV5-6
j_call: TRBJ1-1

cdr3_aa: SASSEASGGNEQF
v_call: TRBV20-1
j_call: TRBJ2-1

cdr3_aa: ASSRGQTLYGYT
v_call: TRBV5-5
j_call: TRBJ1-2

cdr3_aa: ASTLRQGRDTEAF
v_call: TRBV6-1
j_call: TRBJ1-1

cdr3_aa: ASSRTSGVYEQY
v_call: TRBV27
j_call: TRBJ2-7

cdr3_aa: ASSPSSITGETNEKLF
v_call: TRBV19
j_call: TRBJ1-4

cdr3_aa: SVGGGVGDTEAF
v_call: TRBV29-1
j_call: TRBJ1-1

cdr3_aa: ASSSASGTADYEQY
v_call: TRBV7-2
j_call: TRBJ2-7

cdr3_aa: ASSAGTDEKLF
v_call: TRBV9
j_call: TRBJ1-4

cdr3_aa: ASSPTGQGAYEQY
v_call: TRBV6-2/TRBV6-3
j_call: TRBJ2-7

cdr3_aa: ASSDYSSGANVLT
v_call: TRBV27
j_call: TRBJ2-6

cdr3_aa: ASSQGLADSYEQY
v_call: TRBV4-3
j_call: TRBJ2-7

cdr3_aa: ASSQDRGSYNEQF
v_call: TRBV11-2
j_call: TRBJ2-1

cdr3_aa: ASQQGNTGELF
v_call: TRBV9
j_call: TRBJ2-2

cdr3_aa: ASSPFVNEQF
v_call: TRBV7-6
j_call: TRBJ2-1

cdr3_aa: ASSPDRIVPDTQY
v_call: TRBV6-5
j_call: TRBJ2-3

cdr3_aa: ASSYSSTRGDGYT
v_call: TRBV6-5
j_call: TRBJ1-2

cdr3_aa: ASSLEGGEISNQPQH
v_call: TRBV11-3
j_call: TRBJ1-5

cdr3_aa: ASSSSFGQGSYGYT
v_call: TRBV5-5
j_call: TRBJ1-2

cdr3_aa: ASSQVPGQGNEKLF
v_call: TRBV3-1/TRBV3-2
j_call: TRBJ1-4

cdr3_aa: AVRDRGYNEQF
v_call: TRBV28
j_call: TRBJ2-1

cdr3_aa: ASKDHLQGQPQH
v_call: TRBV6-6
j_call: TRBJ1-5

cdr3_aa: ASSLSGGPMNTEAF
v_call: TRBV5-1
j_call: TRBJ1-1

cdr3_aa: ASSFRGADTEAF
v_call: TRBV7-2
j_call: TRBJ1-1